This T cell receptor beta chain was observed in a study of cytotoxic CD8 clonotypes in ibrutinib-treated CLL. Only in-frame clones appear in the TCRdb table, and some are missing; sequencing was by immunoSEQ multiplex PCR. The sample includes around 70,000 clones, 90% of them seen just once. The sequence derives from a human donor with chronic lymphocytic leukemia. Specimen: PBMCs, collected after 12 months of ibrutinib treatment.

The chain's CDR3 is CASSLLSRDLNTEAFF. The CDR3 DNA follows: TGTGCCAGCAGCCTGCTTTCACGGGACTTGAACACTGAAGCTTTCTTT. V gene TRBV7-8 combines with J gene TRBJ1-1; tentatively, D is TRBD1 (5 bases). CDR1 and CDR2 (germline): SGHVS, FQNEAQ. The CDR3 loop spans 16 amino acids. The V end lost 5 bases, the J end lost 0 bases, and 16 bases lay between the germline ends.